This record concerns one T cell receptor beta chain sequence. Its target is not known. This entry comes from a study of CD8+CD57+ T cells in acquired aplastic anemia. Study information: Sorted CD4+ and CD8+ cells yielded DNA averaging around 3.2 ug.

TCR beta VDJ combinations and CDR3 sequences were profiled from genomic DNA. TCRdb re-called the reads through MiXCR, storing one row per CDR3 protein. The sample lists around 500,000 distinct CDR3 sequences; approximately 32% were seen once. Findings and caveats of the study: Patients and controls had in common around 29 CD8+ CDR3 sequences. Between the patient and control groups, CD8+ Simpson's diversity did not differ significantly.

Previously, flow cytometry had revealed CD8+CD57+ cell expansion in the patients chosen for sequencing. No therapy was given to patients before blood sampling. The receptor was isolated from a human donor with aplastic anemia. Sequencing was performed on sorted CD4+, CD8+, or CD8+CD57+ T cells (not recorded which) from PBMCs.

The CDR3 is CSARDGQGSYNEQFF. In nucleotides, the CDR3 is TGCAGTGCTAGAGACGGACAGGGGTCCTACAATGAGCAGTTCTTC. The rearrangement joins TRBV20-1 to TRBJ2-1; 9 bases fit TRBD1. The ends lost 0 bases at V and 1 base at J; junction bases unmatched: 1. The CDR3 covers 15 residues. In germline, CDR1 is DFQATT, CDR2 SNEGSKA (reference sequence).